These 6 T cell receptor beta chains were sequenced from one sample in a study of blood T cell repertoires in COVID-19. Libraries were prepared by immunoSEQ multiplex PCR; TCRdb keeps only in-frame clonotypes and omits some of them. The sample has 450,000 or so clones, 90% seen once; the top ten hold approximately 0.55%. Sequenced sample: PBMCs or T cells enriched from blood (not recorded which). These receptors all stem from a man younger than 35 who had recovered from COVID-19.

V and J are TRBV5-4 and TRBJ1-4; tentative D call: TRBD1 (5 bases). The CDR3 length is 13 residues. Trimming left V 1 base short and J 8 bases short, with 9 bases between. From germline, CDR1 is SGHNT and CDR2 YYREEE (reference sequence). CDR3 nucleotide sequence: TGTGCCAGCAGCTTGTCTGGGGCCGAAAAACTGTTTTTT. It specifies CASSLSGAEKLFF. The whole variable domain, remainder taken from reference TRBV5-4 and TRBJ1-4, is ETGVTQSPTHLIKTRGQQVTLRCSSQSGHNTVSWYQQALGQGPQFIFQYYREEENGRGNFPPRFSGLQFPNYSSELNVNALELDDSALYLCASSLSGAEKLFFGSGTQLSVL.

The CDR3 reads CASSSQDTNRVRSPLHF. Written as DNA, the CDR3 is TGTGCCAGCAGCTCCCAAGACACCAACAGGGTTCGATCACCCCTCCACTTT. The chain has TRBV7-2 and TRBJ1-6; D is perhaps TRBD1 (6 bases). The CDR3 runs to 17 residues. Trimming shortened V by 4 bases and J by 10 bases, and 23 bases separated the two germline ends. The germline V gene has CDR1 SGHTA and CDR2 FQGNSA. Together with reference TRBV7-2 and TRBJ1-6, the CDR3 gives the full variable domain: GAGVSQSPSNKVTEKGKDVELRCDPISGHTALYWYRQSLGQGLEFLIYFQGNSAPDKSGLPSDRFSAERTGGSVSTLTIQRTQQEDSAVYLCASSSQDTNRVRSPLHFGNGTRLTVT.

The chain links TRBV19 to TRBJ1-5, with 9 bases that match TRBD1. The CDR3 length is 14 residues. CDR1 is LNHDA, CDR2 SQIVND, per germline (reference sequence). Trimming at V came to 5 bases and at J to 6 bases, leaving 5 bases not matched to a gene. CDR3 sequence reads: CASSPRQGGQPQHF. The CDR3 DNA sequence: TGTGCCAGTAGTCCAAGACAGGGGGGTCAGCCCCAGCATTTT.

The chain combines TRBV28 with TRBJ2-1; 7 bases agree with TRBD2. The CDR3 runs to 12 residues. The V and J ends lost 6 bases and 13 bases, in that order; junction bases with no gene match: 9. Per the germline V gene, CDR1 is MDHEN and CDR2 is SYDVKM. Written as DNA, the CDR3 is TGTGCCAGCAGCTCGCAGGGCGGGAGCCAGTTCTTC. It encodes CASSSQGGSQFF. The full variable domain, its missing parts supplied by reference TRBV28 and TRBJ2-1, is DVKVTQSSRYLVKRTGEKVFLECVQDMDHENMFWYRQDPGLGLRLIYFSYDVKMKEKGDIPEGYSVSREKKERFSLILESASTNQTSMYLCASSSQGGSQFFGPGTRLTVL.

V is TRBV3-1 (or the pseudogene TRBV3-2) and J is TRBJ2-3; D possibly corresponds to TRBD1 (5 bases). Germline CDR1 reads LGHDT; CDR2 reads YNNKEL (reference sequence). The CDR3 loop spans 14 amino acids. V dropped 4 bases and J dropped 3 bases, with 11 bases sitting between them. The CDR3 protein is CASSRGHGTDTQYF. In DNA, the CDR3 is TGTGCCAGCAGCCGCGGACACGGGACAGATACGCAGTATTTT.

V usage is TRBV6-5 and J usage is TRBJ2-7, with 10 positions matching TRBD2. V trimming: 11 bases; J trimming: 7 bases; junction bases outside the gene matches: 14. In germline, CDR1 is MNHEY, CDR2 SVGAGI. This CDR3 has 14 residues. CDR3 sequence: CASRLAGQTGEQYF. Written as DNA, the CDR3 is TGTGCCTCTAGACTAGCGGGTCAAACGGGGGAGCAGTACTTC.